This TCR beta chain was found in a study of PD-1 blockade in classical Hodgkin lymphoma. A word on this clone: Its target is unknown.

Findings and limits, study-wide: Diminished baseline TCR diversity has been reported in newly diagnosed patients relative to healthy donors.

Clones were read by immunoSEQ multiplex PCR, and TCRdb kept only the in-frame ones, dropping some. This sample carries some 34,000 clones, roughly 89% of them seen once, and the ten largest clones take around 0.2%. Indicated time point: newly diagnosed, previously untreated cHL patient sample. The authors purified CD4+ T cells from thawed PBMCs by magnetic negative selection. Comparator PBMCs were from newly diagnosed, untreated classical Hodgkin lymphoma. With 4 bases removed from V and 1 base from J, the gap between germline ends came to 13 bases. CDR1 and CDR2 from the germline V gene are KGHSH and LQKENI. The CDR3 covers 15 residues.

Sequenced sample: CD4+ T cells from blood. The receptor comes from a human donor with classical Hodgkin lymphoma. V gene TRBV18 combines with J gene TRBJ1-2, with a weak D call TRBD1 (6 bases). Written as DNA, the CDR3 is TGTGCCAGCTCACAGGGGACACCTCATAACTATGGCTACACCTTC. Its translation is CASSQGTPHNYGYTF.